This T cell receptor beta chain was observed in a study of shared clonotypes between healthy human individuals. Points from the study as a whole: Compared with memory subsets, naive subsets generally had larger estimated richness. Rarefaction showed that sequencing of sorted subsets was incomplete (despite large depth).

Notes on this clone: The antigen remains unidentified.

The germline V gene has CDR1 SEHNR and CDR2 FQNEAQ (reference sequence). CDR3 length equals 18 residues. The V gene end was trimmed by 3 bases and the J gene end by 0 bases; junction bases not matched to a gene: 8. The repertoire was sequenced with immunoSEQ multiplex PCR; TCRdb's copy has only in-frame clones and lacks some. Here the sample spans millions of clones, about 95% being singletons. CD8 cells classed as naive were CD45RO-negative and positively selected for CCR7, excluding terminally differentiated effector memory CD45RA+ cells. The rearrangement links TRBV7-9 to TRBJ2-3, with TRBD2 matching over 11 bases. The TCR was taken from a man between 18 and 35 years old in good health. Source material: naive CD8+ T cells sorted from blood. CDR3: CASSFILAGESSTDTQYF. In DNA form, the CDR3 reads TGTGCCAGCAGCTTCATACTAGCGGGGGAGTCTAGCACAGATACGCAGTATTTT.